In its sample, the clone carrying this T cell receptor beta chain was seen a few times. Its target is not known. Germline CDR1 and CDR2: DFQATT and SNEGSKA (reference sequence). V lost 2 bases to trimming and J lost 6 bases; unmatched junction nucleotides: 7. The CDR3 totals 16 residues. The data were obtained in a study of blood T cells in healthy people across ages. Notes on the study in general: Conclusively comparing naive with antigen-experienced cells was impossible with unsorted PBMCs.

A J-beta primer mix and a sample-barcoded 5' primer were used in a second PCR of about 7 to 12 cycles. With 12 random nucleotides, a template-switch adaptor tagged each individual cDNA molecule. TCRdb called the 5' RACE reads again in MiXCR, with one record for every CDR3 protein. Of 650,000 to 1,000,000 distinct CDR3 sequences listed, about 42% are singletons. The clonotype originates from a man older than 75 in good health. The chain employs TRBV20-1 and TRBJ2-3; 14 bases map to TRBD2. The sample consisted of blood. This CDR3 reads CSARPRTSGRSDTQYF. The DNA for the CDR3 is TGCAGTGCTAGACCCCGGACTAGCGGGAGGTCGGATACGCAGTATTTT.